This T cell receptor beta chain was sequenced for a study of shared clonotypes between healthy human individuals. About the research overall: Per donor, CD8 memory used one plate, CD8 naive used two, CD4 memory used three and CD4 naive used three.

CDR1 and CDR2 (germline): SGHDN, FVKESK. V lost 1 base and J lost 4, with 11 bases in between. The CDR3 is 14 amino acids. The method was immunoSEQ multiplex PCR; TCRdb's version includes in-frame clones alone and lacks a portion of them. This sample has 2 million to 2.5 million clones, with almost 96% found just once. The chain carries TRBV14 and TRBJ2-7, with D unresolved. The specimen was naive CD4+ T cells sorted from blood. The sample's subset: CD45RA+ positively selected. This TCR derives from a man in his late teens or twenties in good health. DNA for the CDR3: TGTGCCAGCAGCCAAGTGGGGAAGGGATACGAGCAGTACTTC. This translates into CASSQVGKGYEQYF.